The 32 T cell receptor beta chains reported below all come from one sample, sequenced in a study of tumor-infiltrating lymphocytes in primary liver carcinoma. TCR beta cDNA came from around 500 ng total RNA, primed with a constant-region primer. Three-round nested multiplex PCR performed with slightly modified ARM-PCR produced the TCR beta libraries. It was with TRBV1-TRBV30 forward primers and a C-beta reverse primer that the first two PCR rounds were run, at roughly 9 cycles each. TCRdb recomputed calls from the multiplex PCR reads with MiXCR, one row per CDR3 protein. The sample includes more than 150,000 distinct CDR3 sequences, 50% to 75% of them seen just once. Alongside blood RNA obtained from unsorted whole blood, germline DNA was also extracted. Sequencing used peripheral blood. The receptors derive from a man in his forties or fifties with primary liver carcinoma and hepatitis B virus infection.

A few counts support this clonotype. DNA of the CDR3: TGCGCCAGCAGCTTGGGACAGGCGAACACCGGGGAGCTGTTTTTT. It yields the protein CASSLGQANTGELFF. The V gene is TRBV4-1, the J gene TRBJ2-2, with 8 nucleotides matching TRBD1. The CDR3 is 15 residues long. V trimming: 5 bases; J trimming: 0 bases; junction bases outside the gene matches: 2. Germline CDR1 and CDR2: MGHRA and YSYEKL.

The rearrangement joins TRBV6-1 to TRBJ2-1, with 8 positions matching TRBD2. V lost 8 bases to trimming and J lost 4 bases; unmatched junction nucleotides: 1. Germline loops: CDR1 MNHNS, CDR2 SASEGT. This CDR3 has 12 amino acids. The CDR3 region is CASREGYNEQFF. In DNA form, the CDR3 reads TGTGCCAGCCGGGAGGGATACAATGAGCAGTTCTTC.

This chain links TRBV6-2 or TRBV6-3 with TRBJ2-7, with D unclear. With 6 bases removed from V and 2 bases from J, the gap between germline ends came to 14 bases. This CDR3 has 14 residues. Per germline, CDR1 MNHEY and CDR2 SVGEGT. Here the CDR3 DNA reads TGTGCCAGCAGCCAAAACTTACCCCCCTACGAGCAGTACTTC. Its translation is CASSQNLPPYEQYF.

Comments on this clonotype: A much larger clone is a single base away; this may be a read error. The chain couples TRBV11-2 to TRBJ2-3; 7 bases line up with TRBD2. CDR1 is SGHAT and CDR2 is FQNNGV in the germline V gene. CDR3 length: 15 residues. The CDR3 here is CASSQVQAGEGTQYF. CDR3 DNA sequence: TGCGCCAGCAGCCAAGTTCAGGCGGGAGAGGGTACGCAGTATTTT.

V is TRBV4-2 and J is TRBJ2-2; 14 bases line up with TRBD2. Germline V CDR1 and CDR2: LGHNA, YNFKEQ. V lost 4 bases, J lost 4 bases, and 5 bases stayed unmatched. The CDR3 spans 17 residues. In DNA, the CDR3 is TGTGCCAGCAGCCTTGGGACTAGCGGGAGTATCACCGGGGAGCTGTTTTTT. Amino acid sequence: CASSLGTSGSITGELFF.

The genes are TRBV6-5 and TRBJ2-5; 10 bases map to TRBD1. Looked up from germline, CDR1 is MNHEY and CDR2 is SVGAGI. The CDR3 length is 15 residues. The junction had 6 bases not matched to a gene; V was cut back by 4 bases and J by 4 bases. For the CDR3, the DNA is TGTGCCAGCAGTTCTTCCGGGACAGGGGCAGAGACCCAGTACTTC. Translated, it gives CASSSSGTGAETQYF.

To note about this clonotype: A much larger clone sits a single nucleotide away, making a read error possible. The V call is TRBV29-1, the J call TRBJ1-1; 7 bases agree with TRBD1. Per the germline V gene, CDR1 is SQVTM and CDR2 is ANQGSEA. The CDR3 is 15 residues long. The CDR3 region is CSVARDSRMNTEASF. The CDR3 coding sequence is TGCAGCGTTGCCAGGGACAGCCGAATGAACACTGAAGCTTCCTTT.

This clonotype was counted once. Being one base from a much bigger clone, this may be a read error. V usage is TRBV11-1 and J usage is TRBJ2-3; D is perhaps TRBD1 (6 bases). The V gene's germline CDR1 is SGHAT and CDR2 FQDESV (reference sequence). This CDR3 has 16 residues. CDR3 nucleotides: TGTGCCAGCAACTTAGAGGTGGGACAAGCAGGAGATACGCAGTATTTT. It specifies CASNLEVGQAGDTQYF. Looking up the rest from reference TRBV11-1 and TRBJ2-3 gives the full variable domain: EAEVAQSPRYKITEKSQAVAFWCDPISGHATLYWYRQILGQGPELLVQFQDESVVDDSQLPKDRFSAERLKGVDSTLKIQPAELGDSAMYLCASNLEVGQAGDTQYFGPGTRLTVL.

The chain couples TRBV5-4 to TRBJ2-7, with 11 bases matching TRBD2. V was pared by 3 bases and J by 2 bases, with 7 bases of the junction left unmatched. There are 16 residues in the CDR3. CDR1 is SGHNT, CDR2 YYREEE, per germline (reference sequence). The CDR3 loop reads CASSSYTSGSPYEQYF. The CDR3, as DNA: TGTGCCAGCAGCTCGTACACTAGCGGGAGCCCCTACGAGCAGTACTTC.

Note on this clonotype: The germline gene is not matched at one end of the junction; a read error may be the cause. This chain connects TRBV11-3 to TRBJ2-1, with D unclear. The germline V gene encodes CDR1 SGHNT and CDR2 YENEEA. This CDR3 is 16 amino acids long. CDR3: CASSLDRQGLGNDQFF. The CDR3 DNA reads TGTGCCAGCAGCTTAGACCGTCAAGGGCTAGGGAATGATCAGTTCTTC. The full variable domain, in which reference TRBV11-3 and TRBJ2-1 provide the parts outside the CDR3, is EAGVVQSPRYKIIEKKQPVAFWCNPISGHNTLYWYLQNLGQGPELLIRYENEEAVDDSQLPKDRFSAERLKGVDSTLKIQPAELGDSAVYLCASSLDRQGLGNDQFFGPGTRLTVL.

About this clonotype: The junction shows a germline mismatch at one end, possibly a read error. The rearrangement uses TRBV6-5 and TRBJ2-3; 8 positions agree with TRBD1. The germline V gene has CDR1 MNHEY and CDR2 SVGAGI. The CDR3 is 13 amino acids. CDR3 sequence reads: CASVKGGTGTQYF. CDR3 bases: TGTGCCAGCGTTAAGGGTGGGACAGGTACGCAGTATTTT.

This clonotype was seen more than once but under ten times. The chain couples TRBV6-1 to TRBJ1-1; D is possibly TRBD1 (5 bases). The V gene's germline CDR1 is MNHNS and CDR2 SASEGT. The CDR3 is made up of 16 amino acids. V lost 2 bases and J 4 bases, leaving 17 bases between the germline ends. CDR3 residues: CASSERSRGWGTEAFF. The CDR3 DNA reads as TGTGCCAGCAGTGAAAGATCCCGGGGGTGGGGCACTGAAGCTTTCTTT.

A note on this clonotype: One base away lies a much larger clone, so this may be a sequencing read error. This CDR3 is missing its conserved last phenylalanine or tryptophan, likely due to a read error. The V and J genes are TRBV29-1 and TRBJ2-1, with D unclear. CDR3 length: 13 residues. CDR1 and CDR2 (germline): SQVTM, ANQGSEA. The V and J ends lost 6 bases and 10 bases respectively, with 19 bases between them. This CDR3 is CSVANPKGNEQFS. The CDR3 DNA sequence: TGCAGCGTCGCTAACCCTAAAGGGAACGAGCAGTTCTCC.

Worth noting for this clonotype: The conserved phenylalanine or tryptophan normally closing the CDR3 is absent here, so this likely arose from a read error. No DNA is shown, since the ends of the CDR3 on it are uncertain; the CDR3 is the one TCRdb lists. The chain couples TRBV11-1 to TRBJ2-1. The CDR3 is 11 amino acids long, termini counted. Per germline, CDR1 SGHAT and CDR2 FQDESV (reference sequence). This CDR3 reads CASSFGRKQFV.

The gene calls are TRBV10-1 and TRBJ2-3, with 7 bases lining up with TRBD1. The CDR3 has 15 amino acids. The germline V gene has CDR1 WNHNN and CDR2 SYGVQD (reference sequence). V shed 6 bases, J shed 0 bases, and the junction held 6 bases outside the gene matches. CDR3 loop: CASSPGTDSTDTQYF. The CDR3 nucleotides are TGCGCCAGCAGCCCTGGGACAGACAGCACAGATACGCAGTATTTT.

This clonotype was detected a few times. This sequence joins TRBV6-5 and TRBJ2-5, with 7 bases matching TRBD2. The CDR3 runs 15 residues. V shed 2 bases, J shed 5 bases, and the junction held 8 bases outside the gene matches. Germline CDR1 and CDR2: MNHEY and SVGAGI. This CDR3 reads CASSYGLGGAETQYF. DNA for the CDR3: TGTGCCAGCAGTTACGGTCTGGGAGGGGCGGAGACCCAGTACTTC.

This rearrangement joins TRBV6-5 to TRBJ2-2; D not certain. The germline V and J ends were trimmed by 5 bases and 5 bases, with 6 bases remaining between them. Germline CDR1 is MNHEY and CDR2 is SVGAGI. CDR3 size: 12 residues. The CDR3 coding sequence is TGTGCCAGCAGTCGGAAGACCGGGGAGCTGTTTTTT. Its translation: CASSRKTGELFF.

A note on this clonotype: A read error may account for a junction end that differs from germline. The CDR3 region is CASSLGVEDYGHTF. DNA for the CDR3: TGTGCCAGCAGCTTGGGAGTTGAAGACTATGGCCACACCTTC. V usage is TRBV11-2 and J usage is TRBJ1-2; no definite D call. Germline values: CDR1 SGHAT, CDR2 FQNNGV. The CDR3 loop spans 14 amino acids.

For this clonotype: One end of the junction fails to match germline, which may point to a read error. The V gene is TRBV11-2, the J gene TRBJ2-3, with a tentative D call TRBD2 (5 bases). The CDR3 contains 14 residues. CDR1 is SGHAT, CDR2 FQNNGV, per germline. This CDR3 reads CASSLWENTDRQYF. The CDR3 DNA reads TGTGCCAGCAGTCTTTGGGAGAACACAGATAGGCAGTATTTT.

The chain carries TRBV6-5 and TRBJ2-4; 8 bases align to TRBD1. Germline V gene sequence: CDR1 MNHEY, CDR2 SVGAGI. J lost 8 bases, V lost 0 bases, and 6 bases had no gene match. This CDR3 region has 15 residues. The CDR3 DNA follows: TGTGCCAGCAGTTACTCAAGTACAGGGGGGTACATTCAGTACTTC. This sequence encodes CASSYSSTGGYIQYF.

This clonotype came up once. At one of its ends the junction is not consistent with the germline gene, which may arise from a read error. The chain links TRBV19 to TRBJ1-1; tentative D call: TRBD1 (5 bases). The CDR3 consists of 12 residues. In germline, CDR1 is LNHDA, CDR2 SQIVND (reference sequence). The CDR3 DNA is TGTGCCTGTATCCAGGGCTACACTGAAACTTTCTTT. Protein product: CACIQGYTETFF.

Here the CDR3 DNA reads TGTGCCAGCAAAGCTCCTGCAGGGATCCACCAAGAGACCCAGTACTTC. Its protein product is CASKAPAGIHQETQYF. The chain recombines TRBV28 with TRBJ2-5; D perhaps matches TRBD1 (5 bases). Germline V lookup: CDR1 MDHEN, CDR2 SYDVKM. The V end was cut by 7 bases, the J end by 0 bases, with 18 bases between. The CDR3 is 16 residues long.

V gene TRBV5-1 combines with J gene TRBJ2-7; D may be TRBD2 (5 bases). CDR3 length: 14 amino acids. The V and J ends lost 1 base and 5 bases respectively, with 13 bases between them. Germline CDR1 and CDR2: SGHRS and YFSETQ. Here the CDR3 reads CASSLRGMVDEQYF. The CDR3 coding sequence is TGCGCCAGCAGCTTGCGAGGGATGGTTGACGAGCAGTACTTC. Together with reference TRBV5-1 and TRBJ2-7, the CDR3 gives the full variable domain: KAGVTQTPRYLIKTRGQQVTLSCSPISGHRSVSWYQQTPGQGLQFLFEYFSETQRNKGNFPGRFSGRQFSNSRSEMNVSTLELGDSALYLCASSLRGMVDEQYFGPGTRLTVT.

Notes on this clonotype: At one end, the junction sequence differs from germline, possibly due to a read error. Here the CDR3 reads CAGSQVTGGTEAFF. The DNA of the CDR3 is TGCGCCGGCAGCCAAGTCACAGGGGGAACTGAAGCTTTCTTT. The chain links TRBV4-1 to TRBJ1-1; the match to TRBD1 covers 8 bases. In germline, CDR1 is MGHRA, CDR2 YSYEKL. The CDR3 has 14 residues.

V is TRBV29-1 and J is TRBJ1-1, with 7 nucleotides matching TRBD1. Looked up from germline, CDR1 is SQVTM and CDR2 is ANQGSEA. Losses at the gene ends were 4 bases for V and 7 bases for J; bases not matched to a gene: 12. This CDR3 spans 14 amino acids. The CDR3 DNA reads TGCAGCGTTGGAATTTTCCACGGACAGGATGAAGCTTTCTTT. Translating it yields CSVGIFHGQDEAFF. Drawing the rest from reference TRBV29-1 and TRBJ1-1, the complete variable domain is SAVISQKPSRDICQRGTSLTIQCQVDSQVTMMFWYRQQPGQSLTLIATANQGSEATYESGFVIDKFPISRPNLTFSTLTVSNMSPEDSSIYLCSVGIFHGQDEAFFGQGTRLTVV.

Regarding this clonotype: One end of the junction varies from germline; a read error may be responsible. The chain's CDR3 is CAISLGGEQYF. The CDR3 bases are TGTGCCATCAGCTTGGGTGGGGAGCAGTACTTC. The rearrangement uses TRBV5-4 and TRBJ2-7; D remains ambiguous. This CDR3 is 11 amino acids long. Germline CDR1 SGHNT, CDR2 YYREEE (reference sequence). The entire variable domain, with the rest obtained from reference TRBV5-4 and TRBJ2-7, is as follows: ETGVTQSPTHLIKTRGQQVTLRCSSQSGHNTVSWYQQALGQGPQFIFQYYREEENGRGNFPPRFSGLQFPNYSSELNVNALELDDSALYLCAISLGGEQYFGPGTRLTVT.

In the case of this clonotype: One end of the junction is discordant with germline, which a read error may explain. The chain combines TRBV29-1 with TRBJ1-5, with a weak D call TRBD1 (5 bases). The CDR3 is 15 residues long. Looked up from germline, CDR1 is SQVTM and CDR2 is ANQGSEA. CDR3 amino acids: CSVEESGDPNQPQNF. The CDR3 region has the DNA TGTAGCGTTGAAGAGAGCGGGGACCCCAATCAGCCCCAGAATTTT.

On this clonotype itself: A much larger clone differs from this one at a single base, so this may be a read error. The chain carries TRBV29-1 and TRBJ1-2; 7 bases fit TRBD1. The CDR3 is made up of 12 amino acids. Germline V gene sequence: CDR1 SQVTM, CDR2 ANQGSEA. Here the CDR3 reads CSGLQGRGGYSF. DNA of the CDR3: TGCAGCGGACTACAGGGGAGAGGAGGCTACAGCTTC.

Note on this clonotype: A much larger clone lies a single base off, so this may be a read error. The V call is TRBV11-3, the J call TRBJ2-3; D gene uncertain. CDR3 size: 15 residues. V was shortened by 3 bases and J by 0 bases, with 10 bases between the two germline ends. Germline CDR1 reads SGHNT; CDR2 reads YENEEA. The CDR3 loop reads CASSLTASSTDTQYF. The CDR3, as DNA: TGTGCCAGCAGCTTGACCGCGTCTAGCACAGATACGCAGTATTTT.

The CDR3: CASGSQRSSYEQYF. In DNA, the CDR3 is TGTGCCAGCGGCTCACAGAGATCCTCCTACGAGCAGTACTTC. The chain links TRBV13 to TRBJ2-7, with D unclear. The CDR3 loop spans 14 amino acids. V dropped 8 bases and J dropped 0 bases, with 14 bases sitting between them. CDR1 is PRHDT and CDR2 is FYEKMQ in the germline V gene (reference sequence).

The rearrangement links TRBV11-2 to TRBJ2-6; TRBD1 aligns across 8 bases. The CDR3 length is 21 residues. Trimming cost V 5 bases and J 0 bases; bases outside gene matches: 18. The germline V gene has CDR1 SGHAT and CDR2 FQNNGV. The CDR3 DNA follows: TGTGCCAGCAGCATGGGGGGAGACAGGGGCATTTCCCTCTCTGGGGCCAACGTCCTGACTTTC. This translates into CASSMGGDRGISLSGANVLTF.

This clonotype has only one observation. At one boundary the junction diverges from the germline segment, which might be a read error. V is TRBV10-3 and J is TRBJ1-4; D is unresolved. The CDR3 has 14 residues. CDR1 ENHRY and CDR2 SYGVKD come from the germline V gene. Here the CDR3 DNA reads TGTGCCATCGGTGACGCCCGAACGGATGAAAAACTGTTTTTT. This encodes CAIGDARTDEKLFF.